Listed below are T cell receptor beta chains from one sample, sequenced in a study of OX40 agonist ivuxolimab in advanced cancers. Libraries were prepared by immunoSEQ multiplex PCR; TCRdb keeps only in-frame clonotypes and omits some of them. The sample consists of 50,000 to 65,000 clones, 75% to 90% of them appearing once. The sequencing here drew on CD4+ or CD8+ T cells sorted from blood, taken in a trial of the OX40 agonist ivuxolimab. The receptors were gathered from an adult with an advanced solid tumor such as melanoma, head and neck, liver or kidney cancer. Both conserved end residues are part of each CDR3. The order of the fields is J gene, V gene, D gene, clone size, CDR3 protein, CDR3 DNA. The D gene is left open where the match is weak. Clone size is stated in some rows and not others, as once, few, many or a class when expanded.

J: TRBJ1-2
V: TRBV10-3
D: NA
size: NA
CDR3: CAINSGTAFGYTF
DNA: TGTGCCATCAATTCAGGTACAGCGTTTGGCTACACCTTC

J: TRBJ2-5
V: TRBV7-2
D: TRBD2
size: few
CDR3: CASSLLSTSAGGETQYF
DNA: TGTGCCAGCAGCTTATTAAGTACTAGCGCTGGTGGAGAGACCCAGTACTTC

J: TRBJ1-4
V: TRBV7-9
D: TRBD1
size: NA
CDR3: CASSRLTGGISTNEKLFF
DNA: TGTGCCAGCAGCAGACTGACAGGGGGGATATCAACTAATGAAAAACTGTTTTTT

J: TRBJ1-5
V: TRBV4-2
D: NA
size: few
CDR3: CASSQELMLGSNQPQHF
DNA: TGTGCCAGCAGCCAAGAACTCATGCTGGGGAGCAATCAGCCCCAGCATTTT

J: TRBJ1-2
V: TRBV6-5
D: NA
size: NA
CDR3: CASGIGVSNYGYTF
DNA: TGTGCCAGCGGGATCGGGGTTTCCAACTATGGCTACACCTTC

J: TRBJ2-4
V: TRBV7-3
D: TRBD1
size: NA
CDR3: CASSLNSGDRANIQYF
DNA: TGTGCCAGCAGCTTAAACTCGGGGGACAGGGCGAACATTCAGTACTTC

J: TRBJ2-5
V: TRBV5-4
D: TRBD2
size: few
CDR3: CASSSLAGHPKETQYF
DNA: TGTGCCAGCAGCTCGCTAGCGGGCCACCCTAAAGAGACCCAGTACTTC

J: TRBJ1-1
V: TRBV6-1
D: NA
size: NA
CDR3: CASSGYSPNTEAFF
DNA: TGTGCCAGCAGTGGGTATTCTCCGAACACTGAAGCTTTCTTT

J: TRBJ2-3
V: TRBV5-4
D: NA
size: NA
CDR3: CASRESTDTQYF
DNA: TGTGCCAGCAGGGAGAGCACAGATACGCAGTATTTT

J: TRBJ1-1
V: TRBV5-1
D: TRBD1
size: NA
CDR3: CASSRGQGNEAFF
DNA: TGCGCCAGCAGCCGCGGACAGGGGAATGAAGCTTTCTTT

J: TRBJ1-1
V: TRBV4-1
D: NA
size: NA
CDR3: CASSQDGAGRLNTEAFF
DNA: TGCGCCAGCAGCCAAGATGGCGCGGGGCGGCTGAACACTGAAGCTTTCTTT

J: TRBJ2-3
V: TRBV5-1
D: NA
size: NA
CDR3: CASRPLTSTDTQYF
DNA: TGCGCCAGCAGGCCCTTAACTAGCACAGATACGCAGTATTTT

J: TRBJ2-7
V: TRBV7-9
D: TRBD2
size: NA
CDR3: CASSLASGRAYEQYF
DNA: TGTGCCAGCAGCTTAGCTAGCGGGAGGGCCTACGAGCAGTACTTC

J: TRBJ2-1
V: TRBV18
D: NA
size: once
CDR3: CASSPLRDLLLSEQFF
DNA: TGTGCCAGCTCACCACTCCGGGACTTATTACTCAGTGAGCAGTTCTTC

J: TRBJ2-5
V: TRBV4-1
D: TRBD2
size: NA
CDR3: CASSPLPGLASQETQYF
DNA: TGCGCCAGCAGCCCCCTCCCGGGACTAGCATCTCAAGAGACCCAGTACTTC

J: TRBJ2-1
V: TRBV6-5
D: NA
size: NA
CDR3: CASISSGSSYNEQFF
DNA: TGTGCCAGCATTTCGTCGGGGAGCTCCTACAATGAGCAGTTCTTC

J: TRBJ2-1
V: TRBV7-9
D: NA
size: NA
CDR3: CASSLDFEQFF
DNA: TGTGCCAGCAGCTTGGATTTTGAGCAGTTCTTC